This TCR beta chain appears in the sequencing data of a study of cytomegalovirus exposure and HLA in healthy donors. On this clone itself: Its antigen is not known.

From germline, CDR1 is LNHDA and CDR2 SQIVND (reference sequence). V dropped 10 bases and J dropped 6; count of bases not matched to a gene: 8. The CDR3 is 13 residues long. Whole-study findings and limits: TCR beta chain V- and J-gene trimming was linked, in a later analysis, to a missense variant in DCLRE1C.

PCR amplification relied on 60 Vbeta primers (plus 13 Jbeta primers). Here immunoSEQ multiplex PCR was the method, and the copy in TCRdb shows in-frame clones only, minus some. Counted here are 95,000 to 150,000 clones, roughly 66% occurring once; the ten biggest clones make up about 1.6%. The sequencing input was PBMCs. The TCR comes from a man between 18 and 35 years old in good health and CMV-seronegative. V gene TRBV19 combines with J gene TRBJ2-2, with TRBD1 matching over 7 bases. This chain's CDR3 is CAIGRQGAGELFF. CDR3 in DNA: TGTGCCATCGGCCGACAGGGAGCCGGGGAGCTGTTTTTT.